These 14 T cell receptor beta chains originate from one sample sequenced in a study of cytomegalovirus exposure and HLA in healthy donors. 13 Jbeta primers and 60 Vbeta primers were used for the PCR. The method was immunoSEQ multiplex PCR; TCRdb's version includes in-frame clones alone and lacks a portion of them. The sample holds roughly 200,000 clones, roughly 88% seen once. The source material was PBMCs. The receptors originated from a boy between 2 and 15 years old in good health and CMV-seronegative.

On this clone itself: Sequence at one end of the junction differs from germline and may be a read error. The chain has TRBV27 and TRBJ1-3, with D uncertain. This CDR3 has 14 residues. Germline V CDR1 and CDR2: MNHEY, SMNVEV (reference sequence). The CDR3 nucleotides are TGTGCCGGCAGTTTAACAGCGGCTGGAAACACCATATATTTT. Protein product: CAGSLTAAGNTIYF.

V usage is TRBV11-2 and J usage is TRBJ1-4; 9 bases agree with TRBD1. This CDR3 spans 14 amino acids. Looked up from germline, CDR1 is SGHAT and CDR2 is FQNNGV. Trimming at V came to 6 bases and at J to 12 bases, leaving 11 bases not matched to a gene. CDR3 nucleotide sequence: TGTGCCAGCAGGGGGGGGACAGGGTCAAAGGAACTGTTTTTT. It specifies CASRGGTGSKELFF.

The rearrangement uses TRBV5-3 and TRBJ1-1; D uncertain. TRBV5-3 carries the ORF label, with uncertain function. This CDR3 has 14 amino acids. Trimming removed 0 bases from V and 1 base from J, with 7 bases in between. This CDR3 reads CARSLVGANTEAFF. The CDR3 DNA is TGTGCCAGAAGCTTGGTGGGCGCGAACACTGAAGCTTTCTTT.

The J gene is TRBJ2-3, the V gene TRBV7-6; 7 nucleotides agree with TRBD2. V lost 5 bases, J lost 0 bases, and 8 bases stayed unmatched. From germline, CDR1 is SGHVS and CDR2 FNYEAQ. The CDR3 consists of 16 residues. The chain's CDR3 is CASSPFGGGSTDTQYF. In DNA form, the CDR3 reads TGTGCCAGCAGCCCCTTTGGGGGGGGGAGCACAGATACGCAGTATTTT.

This chain links TRBV5-1 with TRBJ1-1, with D possibly TRBD1 on 5 matching bases. The CDR3 runs 15 residues. V was cut by 0 bases and J by 5 bases, with 14 bases left in between. In germline, CDR1 is SGHRS, CDR2 YFSETQ. CDR3 sequence: CASSLAGGAWTEAFF. CDR3 in DNA: TGCGCCAGCAGCTTGGCGGGAGGGGCATGGACTGAAGCTTTCTTT. Based on the CDR3 plus reference TRBV5-1 and TRBJ1-1, the full variable domain is KAGVTQTPRYLIKTRGQQVTLSCSPISGHRSVSWYQQTPGQGLQFLFEYFSETQRNKGNFPGRFSGRQFSNSRSEMNVSTLELGDSALYLCASSLAGGAWTEAFFGQGTRLTVV.

The CDR3: CASSLAFREVNVLTF. In nucleotides, the CDR3 is TGTGCCAGCAGCTTAGCGTTCAGGGAAGTCAACGTCCTGACTTTC. The rearrangement joins TRBV7-8 to TRBJ2-6, with D perhaps TRBD1 (5 bases). The germline V and J ends were trimmed by 0 bases and 9 bases, with 12 bases remaining between them. Germline CDR1 SGHVS, CDR2 FQNEAQ. There are 15 residues in the CDR3. The full variable domain, rest sourced from reference TRBV7-8 and TRBJ2-6, is GAGVSQSPRYKVAKRGQDVALRCDPISGHVSLFWYQQALGQGPEFLTYFQNEAQLDKSGLPSDRFFAERPEGSVSTLKIQRTQQEDSAVYLCASSLAFREVNVLTFGAGSRLTVL.

The chain links TRBV19 to TRBJ1-2; TRBD1 aligns across 7 bases. Germline lookup yields CDR1 LNHDA and CDR2 SQIVND (reference sequence). Germline trimming cut 5 bases from V and 6 bases from J; bases unmatched to any gene: 3. This CDR3 contains 12 residues. CDR3 DNA sequence: TGTGCCAGTAGTGACAGGGCCGATGGCTACACCTTC. Its protein is CASSDRADGYTF.

The chain uses TRBV13 and TRBJ2-5, with 13 bases lining up with TRBD2. CDR1 PRHDT and CDR2 FYEKMQ come from the germline V gene (reference sequence). CDR3 length equals 18 residues. V dropped 0 bases and J dropped 3; count of bases not matched to a gene: 7. The CDR3 coding sequence is TGTGCCAGCAGCTTAGGCGGACTAGCGGGAGTTAAGGAAGAGACCCAGTACTTC. Translating it yields CASSLGGLAGVKEETQYF.

This clone is a singleton in its sample. The chain employs TRBV5-1 and TRBJ2-3, with 9 bases fitting TRBD1. The CDR3 has 15 residues. The germline CDR1 and CDR2 sequences are SGHRS and YFSETQ. Trimming cost V 3 bases and J 3 bases; bases outside gene matches: 5. The CDR3 region is CASSSFGTGTDTQYF. CDR3 coding DNA: TGCGCCAGCAGCTCCTTCGGGACAGGGACAGATACGCAGTATTTT.

This sequence joins TRBV7-2 and TRBJ1-2; D possibly corresponds to TRBD1 (6 bases). The germline CDR1 and CDR2 sequences are SGHTA and FQGNSA. V was cut by 6 bases and J by 6 bases, with 17 bases left in between. The length of the CDR3 is 14 residues. The CDR3 protein is CASSHPQGINGYTF. CDR3 coding DNA: TGTGCCAGCAGTCACCCACAGGGCATCAATGGCTACACCTTC. Looking up the rest from reference TRBV7-2 and TRBJ1-2 gives the full variable domain: GAGVSQSPSNKVTEKGKDVELRCDPISGHTALYWYRQSLGQGLEFLIYFQGNSAPDKSGLPSDRFSAERTGGSVSTLTIQRTQQEDSAVYLCASSHPQGINGYTFGSGTRLTVV.

The chain employs TRBV7-9 and TRBJ2-7; TRBD2 agrees at 8 bases. The CDR3 consists of 15 residues. Germline assignment: CDR1 SEHNR and CDR2 FQNEAQ (reference sequence). The J segment lost 2 bases and the V segment lost 5 bases, leaving 8 bases of the junction unmatched. The DNA of the CDR3 is TGTGCCAGCAGCACTTGGACTAGCTCGGCCTACGAGCAGTACTTC. It translates to CASSTWTSSAYEQYF.

The chain links TRBV5-1 to TRBJ1-5; D is perhaps TRBD1 (5 bases). This CDR3 has 16 residues. V shed 4 bases and J shed 5 bases, with 19 bases lying between them. Germline-derived CDR1 and CDR2 are SGHRS and YFSETQ. The CDR3 DNA is TGCGCCAGCAGCCCCGGGTTAATACAGGCAGATCAGCCCCAGCATTTT. Its translation is CASSPGLIQADQPQHF.

The chain combines TRBV29-1 with TRBJ1-2; TRBD1 is a possible D gene (5 bases). Germline V gene sequence: CDR1 SQVTM, CDR2 ANQGSEA. Trimming left V 3 bases short and J 1 base short, with 12 bases between. The CDR3 totals 14 residues. CDR3 in amino acids: CSVDTGDINYGYTF. CDR3 DNA: TGCAGCGTTGACACAGGCGACATTAACTATGGCTACACCTTC.

CDR3 DNA: TGTGCCAGCAGTCAGGCTAGCGGGAGCACAGATACGCAGTATTTT. Residues: CASSQASGSTDTQYF. The genes are TRBV6-1 and TRBJ2-3; 8 bases map to TRBD2. The trim removed 5 bases at V and 0 bases at J, leaving 4 bases unmatched. The CDR3 is 15 amino acids. CDR1 and CDR2 (germline): MNHNS, SASEGT.